Listed below are T cell receptor beta chains from one sample, sequenced in a study of cytomegalovirus exposure and HLA in healthy donors. TCRdb keeps only in-frame clones here, not all; method: immunoSEQ multiplex PCR. The table lists about 110,000 clones, 82% of them singletons. The sequencing sample was made of PBMCs. Source of these receptors: a man aged 25-45 years in good health and CMV-seropositive. CDR3s include the opening cysteine and the closing phenylalanine or tryptophan. A D gene is named only where the DNA matches it firmly. Where a row states a size, it is once, few, many or the class of an expanded clone; other rows omit it.

TRBV7-9,-,-,TRBJ2-5,TGTGCCAGCAGCTTTGGGGGAGGTAGGGAGACCCAGTACTTC,CASSFGGGRETQYF
TRBV5-1,once,TRBD1,TRBJ2-1,TGCGCCAGCAGACCCCCGGGCCAGGGGGCGAGCTCCTACAATGAGCAGTTCTTC,CASRPPGQGASSYNEQFF
TRBV19,once,TRBD1,TRBJ1-2,TGTGCCAGTAGTGCCCCGACAGGGACCGCGGATTCTAACTATGGCTACACCTTC,CASSAPTGTADSNYGYTF
TRBV2,-,TRBD1,TRBJ1-2,TGTGCCAAATTAGGACAGGGACGAAACTATGGCTACACCTTC,CAKLGQGRNYGYTF
TRBV6-6,few,TRBD1,TRBJ1-2,TGTGCCAGCAGTCGTACCACAGGGGATTATGGCTACACCTTC,CASSRTTGDYGYTF
TRBV10-3,-,TRBD2,TRBJ2-3,TGTGCCATAACATTAGCGGGATTCACAGATACGCAGTATTTT,CAITLAGFTDTQYF
TRBV4-1,-,TRBD1,TRBJ2-3,TGCGCCAGCAGCCGCACAGGGGGCATATCTACAGATACGCAGTATTTT,CASSRTGGISTDTQYF
TRBV2,-,TRBD1,TRBJ2-6,TGTGCCGGGGACCGGGACAGGGTTCGTTCTGGGGCCAACGTCCTGACTTTC,CAGDRDRVRSGANVLTF
TRBV13,once,-,TRBJ1-1,TGTGCCAGCAGCTTAGGACAGCCGAACACTGAAGCTTTCTTT,CASSLGQPNTEAFF
TRBV5-1,-,-,TRBJ2-1,TGCGCCAGCAGCTTGCCAGGGGTCTACAATGAGCAGTTCTTC,CASSLPGVYNEQFF
TRBV7-9,-,-,TRBJ2-4,TGTGCCAGCAGCGAGGGTCGGGGCATTCAGTACTTC,CASSEGRGIQYF
TRBV28,-,TRBD1,TRBJ2-4,TGTGCCAGCAGTTTACCCCCAGGGGGCTCAGGAGCCAAAAACATTCAGTACTTC,CASSLPPGGSGAKNIQYF
TRBV2,-,TRBD1,TRBJ1-4,TGTGCCAGCGACGGACAGGGGTGGGAAAAACTGTTTTTT,CASDGQGWEKLFF
TRBV12-2,-,-,TRBJ2-5,TGTGCAAGTCGAAGGGCTTCGGGGGCCCAGTACTTC,CASRRASGAQYF
TRBV11-2,few,TRBD2,TRBJ2-1,TGTGCCAGCAGCTTAGATCGGGGGGCCTACAATGAGCAGTTCTTC,CASSLDRGAYNEQFF
TRBV5-1,once,-,TRBJ1-2,TGCGCCAGCAGCTTGGTTTCAGGGAACTATGGCTACACCTTC,CASSLVSGNYGYTF
TRBV28,-,-,TRBJ2-1,TGTGCCAGCAGTTCGATCGGTTTAAACAGGGGAGGTGAGCAGTTCTTC,CASSSIGLNRGGEQFF
TRBV19,-,-,TRBJ1-5,TGTGCCAGTAGTATACGTGGCCTGCAAGGCAATCAGCCCCAGCATTTT,CASSIRGLQGNQPQHF
TRBV25-1,once,-,TRBJ1-1,TGTGCCAGCAGTGAATCGGGGAAGAACACTGAAGCTTTCTTT,CASSESGKNTEAFF
TRBV5-4,-,TRBD1,TRBJ2-2,TGTGCCAGCAGTAATCGGGGACAGGGTGTCGCCGGGGAGCTGTTTTTT,CASSNRGQGVAGELFF
TRBV28,-,-,TRBJ2-5,TGTGCCAGCAGTTTATACCCACAGGGCGGGGAGACCCAGTACTTC,CASSLYPQGGETQYF
TRBV28,-,-,TRBJ2-5,TGTGCCAGCTCGGTGTCGGGATGGGAGACCCAGTACTTC,CASSVSGWETQYF
TRBV27,-,-,TRBJ1-4,TGTGCCAGCAGTTCCCCCTTGAGGGGGGGTGGGGAAAAACTGTTTTTT,CASSSPLRGGGEKLFF
TRBV20-1,-,-,TRBJ1-2,TGCAGTGCTTTGAAGTCGGTTGGCTACACCTTC,CSALKSVGYTF
TRBV10-2,once,-,TRBJ2-6,TGCGCCAGCAGCGAAAGCGCGAGCGTCCTGACTTTC,CASSESASVLTF
TRBV7-3,-,-,TRBJ2-4,TGTGCCAGCAGCTCAGCCATACTAGCCCTTAATGGCATTCAGTACTTC,CASSSAILALNGIQYF
TRBV23-1,-,TRBD1,TRBJ1-5,TGCGCCAGCAGTCAATGTACAGGGGACAATCAGCCCCAGCATTTT,CASSQCTGDNQPQHF
TRBV7-7,few,TRBD2,TRBJ2-7,TGTGCCAGCAGCTTAGTAGGCGGGGGCGAGCAGTACTTC,CASSLVGGGEQYF
TRBV5-1,-,-,TRBJ1-1,TGCGCCAGCAGCCCGCTATCGAGAACGATGAACACTGAAGCTTTCTTT,CASSPLSRTMNTEAFF
TRBV6-6,-,-,TRBJ2-7,TGTGCCAGCAGTTACTCGATAGGGGTCGAGCAGTACTTC,CASSYSIGVEQYF
TRBV28,-,TRBD1,TRBJ1-2,TGTGCCAGCAGTATACCGGGACAGGGCTATGGCTACACCTTC,CASSIPGQGYGYTF
TRBV7-5,-,-,TRBJ1-4,TGTGTCAGAAGCTTAGGTCTGAGCACAACTAATGAAAAACTGTTTTTT,CVRSLGLSTTNEKLFF
TRBV6-1,once,TRBD1,TRBJ1-1,TGTGCCAGCAGCCAAGACAGGGTTGGGGACACTGAAGCTTTCTTT,CASSQDRVGDTEAFF
TRBV6-1,-,TRBD1,TRBJ1-2,TGTGCCAGCAGTGAAACTGGACAGGTCTATGGCTACACCTTC,CASSETGQVYGYTF
TRBV6-5,-,TRBD1,TRBJ1-1,TGTGCCAGCAGCCGACAGGGGAGAGTGGCTTTCTTT,CASSRQGRVAFF
TRBV28,-,-,TRBJ1-2,TGTGCCAGCAATCCGGGGGACTATGGCTACACCTTC,CASNPGDYGYTF
TRBV5-1,-,-,TRBJ1-5,TGCGCCAGCAGCTTGTACGGGGTAAATCAGCCCCAGCATTTT,CASSLYGVNQPQHF
TRBV6-1,-,TRBD2,TRBJ2-3,TGTGCCAGCACCCCTCTAGCGGGGGGGCCAGATACGCAGTATTTT,CASTPLAGGPDTQYF
TRBV28,-,TRBD1,TRBJ1-5,TGTGCCAGCAGTTTAGGGGGACAGGGATGGCAGCCCCAGCATTTT,CASSLGGQGWQPQHF
TRBV28,once,-,TRBJ2-2,TGTGCCAGCAGTATCGCCAGGGGGGAGCTGTTTTTT,CASSIARGELFF
TRBV19,-,-,TRBJ1-2,TGTGCCAGTAGTATCAGCCTGTCAGGCAACTATGGCTACACCTTC,CASSISLSGNYGYTF
TRBV7-2,once,-,TRBJ1-2,TGTGCCAGCAGCTTAGGACAGGTCTCTGGCTACACCTTC,CASSLGQVSGYTF
TRBV11-3,-,-,TRBJ2-3,TGTGCCAGCAGCTTTGGCCCTAGCACAGATACGCAGTATTTT,CASSFGPSTDTQYF
TRBV7-9,-,TRBD1,TRBJ1-2,TGTGCCAGCAGCGAAGGGACAGGGGGCAGTTATGGCTACACCTTC,CASSEGTGGSYGYTF
TRBV2,-,-,TRBJ1-4,TGTGCCACCTCCGCGGGGCCCATTGAAAAACTGTTTTTT,CATSAGPIEKLFF
TRBV10-3,-,TRBD1,TRBJ1-2,TGTGCCATCAGGGCCAGGGGGATCGGCTACACCTTC,CAIRARGIGYTF
TRBV5-1,-,TRBD1,TRBJ1-6,TGCGCCAGCAGCCAGGGACAGTTTTCACCCCTCCACTTT,CASSQGQFSPLHF
TRBV19,-,TRBD2,TRBJ2-5,TGTGCCAGTAGTATGGGGGGGTCAAACCAAGAGACCCAGTACTTC,CASSMGGSNQETQYF
TRBV5-1,-,-,TRBJ1-2,TGCGCCAGCAGCTTGGGACAGGCCGACTATGGCTACACCTTC,CASSLGQADYGYTF
TRBV9,-,TRBD1,TRBJ1-2,TGTGCCAGCAGCGTAGAGGCGGCAGGGGGAAGGGGTGGCTACACCTTC,CASSVEAAGGRGGYTF
TRBV19,once,TRBD1,TRBJ1-1,TGTGCCAGTAGCGACAGGGGGAACGTTCCGAACACTGAAGCTTTCTTT,CASSDRGNVPNTEAFF
TRBV10-2,-,TRBD1,TRBJ2-6,TGCGCCAGCGGCACAGGGGCTGGGGCCAACGTCCTGACTTTC,CASGTGAGANVLTF
TRBV29-1,-,TRBD1,TRBJ1-1,TGCAGCGCTATCCGGGACAGAAACACTGAAGCTTTCTTT,CSAIRDRNTEAFF